The sequence of this T cell receptor (beta chain) was determined in a study of blood T cell repertoires in COVID-19. Study overall: Sample material is recorded as cDNA or gDNA derived from T cells, B-cell-depleted T cells, or PBMCs.

The J segment lost 8 bases and the V segment lost 4 bases, leaving 8 bases of the junction unmatched. The CDR3 has 15 amino acids. Looked up from germline, CDR1 is SGHAT and CDR2 is FQNNGV. The protocol was immunoSEQ multiplex PCR, while the TCRdb copy is restricted to in-frame clones and leaves out a portion. The sample yields approximately 270,000 clones, approximately 85% seen once. Participants came from about 24 US areas, aged roughly 18 to 89 years. Resolution of symptoms, clearance, or two negative PCRs was present in recovered Cohort 3 donors. The chain joins TRBV11-2 to TRBJ1-1; TRBD1 matches at 12 bases. The receptor was isolated from a woman younger than 45 who had recovered from COVID-19. The sequencing input was PBMCs or T cells enriched from blood (not recorded which). This CDR3 is CASSSVRGTGGEAFF. Written as DNA, the CDR3 is TGTGCCAGCAGCTCCGTTAGAGGGACAGGGGGCGAAGCTTTCTTT.